This is a list of T cell receptor beta chains from one sample in a study of lymphopenia after photon versus proton radiotherapy. TCRdb's copy holds only in-frame clones and misses some; the assay was immunoSEQ multiplex PCR. The sample includes tens of thousands of clones, around four fifths of them seen just once. This material consisted of peripheral blood, taken from a patient treated with proton-based radiotherapy. These receptors were taken from a man in his 60s with pancreatic cancer. Both conserved end residues are part of each CDR3. D genes are given only for firm matches. Rows may omit the clone size; those that give it use once, few, many or a size class.

D: NA
V: TRBV14
J: TRBJ2-3
size: NA
DNA: TGTGCCAGCAGCGCCCAAATGGGAGATACGCAGTATTTT
CDR3: CASSAQMGDTQYF

D: NA
V: TRBV2
J: TRBJ1-4
size: NA
DNA: TGTGCCAGCAGTTATCTGACAGCTAAAAATGAAAAACTGTTTTTT
CDR3: CASSYLTAKNEKLFF

D: NA
V: TRBV25-1
J: TRBJ2-7
size: NA
DNA: TGTGCCAGCAGCCCCCCCCGACAGTTCTCCTACGAGCAGTACTTC
CDR3: CASSPPRQFSYEQYF

D: NA
V: TRBV28
J: TRBJ1-5
size: NA
DNA: TGTGCCAGCAGATTAGATAATCAGCCCCAGCATTTT
CDR3: CASRLDNQPQHF

D: TRBD1
V: TRBV4-2
J: TRBJ2-1
size: NA
DNA: TGTGCCAGCAGCCAAGGGACAGGAGTAAATGAGCAGTTCTTC
CDR3: CASSQGTGVNEQFF

D: TRBD2
V: TRBV7-2
J: TRBJ2-7
size: NA
DNA: TGTGCCAGCAGCACCCCTAGCGGGAGTGCCTACGAGCAGTACTTC
CDR3: CASSTPSGSAYEQYF

D: NA
V: TRBV11-1
J: TRBJ1-2
size: NA
DNA: TGTGCCAGCAGCTTAAGGGGAGTCTATGGCTACACCTTC
CDR3: CASSLRGVYGYTF

D: TRBD1
V: TRBV6-5
J: TRBJ1-2
size: NA
DNA: TGTGCCAGCAGTGCCAACAGGGGCTATGGCTACACCTTC
CDR3: CASSANRGYGYTF

D: NA
V: TRBV5-1
J: TRBJ2-2
size: NA
DNA: TGCGCCAGCACGGCCACTTCGTTGAACACCGGGGAGCTGTTTTTT
CDR3: CASTATSLNTGELFF

D: NA
V: TRBV4-1
J: TRBJ2-1
size: NA
DNA: TGCGCCAGCAGCCAAGCGCGGCAGGCAGGTCGTGTGTTCTTC
CDR3: CASSQARQAGRVFF

D: TRBD1
V: TRBV5-5
J: TRBJ2-7
size: NA
DNA: TGTGCCAGCAGCTTGGTTCCAGGGGGTCCCACCGGGAAGTCCTACGAGCAGTACTTC
CDR3: CASSLVPGGPTGKSYEQYF

D: TRBD1
V: TRBV6-6
J: TRBJ2-7
size: NA
DNA: TGTGCCAGCAGTTATAACAGGGGGCAGTACGAGCAGTACTTC
CDR3: CASSYNRGQYEQYF

D: NA
V: TRBV5-1
J: TRBJ1-5
size: few
DNA: TGCGCCAGCAGCTTGGGGGCAGGCAATCAGCCCCAGCATTTT
CDR3: CASSLGAGNQPQHF

D: NA
V: TRBV11-3
J: TRBJ2-7
size: once
DNA: TGTGCCAGCAGCTTAGATTTCTACGAGCAGTACTTC
CDR3: CASSLDFYEQYF

D: TRBD2
V: TRBV5-1
J: TRBJ2-7
size: NA
DNA: TGCGCCAGCAGCGCCACGGGCGGGAGTTACGAGCAGTACTTC
CDR3: CASSATGGSYEQYF

D: NA
V: TRBV11-2
J: TRBJ2-7
size: NA
DNA: TGTGCCAGCAGCGGACAGCCGTTGGGGGAGCAGTACTTC
CDR3: CASSGQPLGEQYF

D: NA
V: TRBV11-2
J: TRBJ2-5
size: NA
DNA: TGTGCCAGCAGCTCCCCTTTTGGGGGTGGGACCCAGTACTTC
CDR3: CASSSPFGGGTQYF

D: NA
V: TRBV13
J: TRBJ1-6
size: once
DNA: TGTGCCAGCAGCCAGTTGGCAGGGACGAATTCACCCCTCCACTTT
CDR3: CASSQLAGTNSPLHF

D: NA
V: TRBV5-1
J: TRBJ2-1
size: NA
DNA: TGCGCCAGCAGCTTGGGGACGGGGGCCCACTCCTACAATGAGCAGTTCTTC
CDR3: CASSLGTGAHSYNEQFF

D: NA
V: TRBV5-4
J: TRBJ2-7
size: NA
DNA: TGTGCCAGCAGCGGCGCCACAGGGACCCGCTCCTACGAGCAGTACTTC
CDR3: CASSGATGTRSYEQYF

D: NA
V: TRBV5-1
J: TRBJ1-4
size: NA
DNA: TGCGCCAGCAGCTTGGGCCAGAATCGTGAAAAACTGTTTTTT
CDR3: CASSLGQNREKLFF

D: NA
V: TRBV7-2
J: TRBJ1-3
size: NA
DNA: TGTGCCAGCAGCTTAGGACTTATCTCTGGAAACACCATATATTTT
CDR3: CASSLGLISGNTIYF

D: TRBD2
V: TRBV18
J: TRBJ2-1
size: NA
DNA: TGTGCCAGCTCACCAACCATAGCGGGAGGAGGGAATGAGCAGTTCTTC
CDR3: CASSPTIAGGGNEQFF

D: NA
V: TRBV10-1
J: TRBJ2-2
size: NA
DNA: TGCGCCAGCAGTCGGGGTACCGGGGAGCTGTTTTTT
CDR3: CASSRGTGELFF

D: NA
V: TRBV13
J: TRBJ1-4
size: once
DNA: TGTGCCAGCAGCTTGAGTCAGGGGAATGAAAAACTGTTTTTT
CDR3: CASSLSQGNEKLFF

D: TRBD2
V: TRBV18
J: TRBJ2-2
size: NA
DNA: TGTGCCAGCTCACCAAGGCTAGCGGGAGGAGGGGAGCTGTTTTTT
CDR3: CASSPRLAGGGELFF

D: NA
V: TRBV25-1
J: TRBJ2-2
size: NA
DNA: TGTGCCAGCAGTGAACCCGGATTCCAAGTATCGAACACCGGGGAGCTGTTTTTT
CDR3: CASSEPGFQVSNTGELFF

D: TRBD2
V: TRBV29-1
J: TRBJ2-1
size: NA
DNA: TGCAGCGGGGGCGGGAGCTCCTACAATGAGCAGTTCTTC
CDR3: CSGGGSSYNEQFF

D: NA
V: TRBV28
J: TRBJ1-5
size: few
DNA: TGTGCCAGCAGTTGGGCAGGTGGCAATCAGCCCCAGCATTTT
CDR3: CASSWAGGNQPQHF

D: NA
V: TRBV6-1
J: TRBJ1-5
size: NA
DNA: TGTGCCAGCAGTGGAAACAGCAATCAGCCCCAGCATTTT
CDR3: CASSGNSNQPQHF

D: NA
V: TRBV6-4
J: TRBJ1-2
size: NA
DNA: TGTGCCAGCAGTGACTTGGGCAAAGACCTCAATGGCTACACCTTC
CDR3: CASSDLGKDLNGYTF

D: NA
V: TRBV4-2
J: TRBJ2-2
size: NA
DNA: TGTGCCAGCAGCCAAGATCTAGGGGCCTCCCTTACGTTTTTT
CDR3: CASSQDLGASLTFF

D: NA
V: TRBV7-9
J: TRBJ2-1
size: NA
DNA: TGTGCCAGCAGCCAAGCGAGGGGGAGGAATGAGCAGTTCTTC
CDR3: CASSQARGRNEQFF

D: NA
V: TRBV7-2
J: TRBJ2-3
size: NA
DNA: TGTGCCAGCAACGAGTCGGGAGATACGCAGTATTTT
CDR3: CASNESGDTQYF

D: NA
V: TRBV18
J: TRBJ1-2
size: NA
DNA: TGTGCCAGCTCACCAAATCGACAGGACGGGTATGGCTACACCTTC
CDR3: CASSPNRQDGYGYTF

D: NA
V: TRBV29-1
J: TRBJ2-7
size: NA
DNA: TGCAGCGTTGGAGGCTCCTACGAGCAGTACTTC
CDR3: CSVGGSYEQYF

D: TRBD2
V: TRBV5-1
J: TRBJ2-1
size: NA
DNA: TGCGCCAGCAGCTTCGCGCAACTAGCGGGCAACAATGAGCAGTTCTTC
CDR3: CASSFAQLAGNNEQFF

D: TRBD2
V: TRBV7-8
J: TRBJ2-3
size: NA
DNA: TGTGCCAGCAGCTTCCGACTAGCGGGAGCGGTCACAGATACGCAGTATTTT
CDR3: CASSFRLAGAVTDTQYF

D: NA
V: TRBV11-3
J: TRBJ2-5
size: once
DNA: TGTGCCAGCAGCTTAATCGGGACCCAGTACTTC
CDR3: CASSLIGTQYF

D: NA
V: TRBV30
J: TRBJ2-7
size: NA
DNA: TGTGCCTGGAGTGTAGGGGGGAAGGAAAATTTC
CDR3: CAWSVGGKENF

D: NA
V: TRBV6-1
J: TRBJ1-5
size: NA
DNA: TGTGCCAGCAATCCAGGGACACGGGTTGATCAGCCCCAGCATTTT
CDR3: CASNPGTRVDQPQHF

D: TRBD1
V: TRBV11-2
J: TRBJ2-5
size: NA
DNA: TGTGCCAGCAGCCCATCCTGGGGACAGGGGGATTTTGAGACCCAGTACTTC
CDR3: CASSPSWGQGDFETQYF

D: NA
V: TRBV5-4
J: TRBJ2-2
size: NA
DNA: TGTGCCAGCAGCACGGAGCCGGCGAACACCGGGGAGCTGTTTTTT
CDR3: CASSTEPANTGELFF

D: NA
V: TRBV11-3
J: TRBJ2-1
size: NA
DNA: TGTGCCAGCAGCCTCGGGGAAGTAGGTGAGCAGTTCTTC
CDR3: CASSLGEVGEQFF

D: NA
V: TRBV11-3
J: TRBJ1-1
size: NA
DNA: TGTGCCAGCAGCTTCAATGGGCAGATGAACACTGAAGCTTTCTTT
CDR3: CASSFNGQMNTEAFF

D: TRBD2
V: TRBV6-1
J: TRBJ2-7
size: NA
DNA: TGTGCCAGCAGTGAGAAAGCGGGAGGTTGGAGTTACGAGCAGTACTTC
CDR3: CASSEKAGGWSYEQYF

D: TRBD1
V: TRBV30
J: TRBJ1-2
size: NA
DNA: TGTGCCTGGCTGTTAGGGGGCAGAGACTATGGCTACACCTTC
CDR3: CAWLLGGRDYGYTF

D: TRBD1
V: TRBV7-6
J: TRBJ1-4
size: NA
DNA: TGTGCCAGCAGCTTCGACAGGGGCACTAATGAAAAACTGTTTTTT
CDR3: CASSFDRGTNEKLFF

D: NA
V: TRBV6-5
J: TRBJ1-1
size: NA
DNA: TGTGCCAGCAGCGAAACAGGGAGGAACACTGAAGCTTTCTTT
CDR3: CASSETGRNTEAFF

D: NA
V: TRBV2
J: TRBJ2-3
size: few
DNA: TGTGCCAGCAGTCCTCCTTATACAGATACGCAGTATTTT
CDR3: CASSPPYTDTQYF

D: TRBD2
V: TRBV7-3
J: TRBJ2-2
size: once
DNA: TGTGCCAGCAGCTTAGGGGCTAGCGGGTCGAGGACCGGGGAGCTGTTTTTT
CDR3: CASSLGASGSRTGELFF

D: TRBD1
V: TRBV11-2
J: TRBJ1-2
size: NA
DNA: TGTGCCAGCAGCCCTTCTTGGACAGGATCGGATGGCTACACCTTC
CDR3: CASSPSWTGSDGYTF

D: NA
V: TRBV2
J: TRBJ1-2
size: medium-sized
DNA: TGTGCCAGCAGGCACGATGAAAGGCCCGGGTACTATGGCTACACCTTC
CDR3: CASRHDERPGYYGYTF

D: NA
V: TRBV7-3
J: TRBJ2-3
size: NA
DNA: TGTGCCAGCAGCCCTGGAGGCACAGATACGCAGTATTTT
CDR3: CASSPGGTDTQYF

D: TRBD1
V: TRBV28
J: TRBJ2-3
size: once
DNA: TGTGCCAGCAATCACAGGGGCTCCGGCACAGATACGCAGTATTTT
CDR3: CASNHRGSGTDTQYF

D: TRBD2
V: TRBV10-3
J: TRBJ2-7
size: few
DNA: TGTGCCACCAAGGGGGCTAGCGGGAGGCCATACGAGCAGTACTTC
CDR3: CATKGASGRPYEQYF

D: NA
V: TRBV9
J: TRBJ1-1
size: many
DNA: TGTGCCAGCAGCCCCCTAGGTCCGACTGACACTGAAGCTTTCTTT
CDR3: CASSPLGPTDTEAFF

D: NA
V: TRBV9
J: TRBJ1-2
size: NA
DNA: TGTGCCAGCAGCGTAGACCCTCAGGGACCGAACTATGGCTACACCTTC
CDR3: CASSVDPQGPNYGYTF

D: TRBD2
V: TRBV2
J: TRBJ2-1
size: NA
DNA: TGTGCCAGCCAGGGGGGACTAGCGGGAAACAATGAGCAGTTCTTC
CDR3: CASQGGLAGNNEQFF